The present T cell receptor (beta chain) was sequenced within a study of shared T cell receptors in the human thymus. Some clones are missing from TCRdb's copy, which holds only in-frame ones; the method was immunoSEQ multiplex PCR. The table lists roughly 660,000 clones, approximately 87% of them singletons. Germline CDR1 is SGHDN and CDR2 is FVKESK. There are 13 residues in the CDR3. The V and J ends lost 4 bases and 0 bases respectively, with 4 bases between them. These data are also associated with another study on human thymus T cells. As that report states: The thymus tissue came from resections taken during corrective heart surgery. It looked as if thymic and blood repertoires used V and J genes in a biased way. Related work found strong thymic repertoire overlap between unrelated individuals.

The J gene is TRBJ1-5, the V gene TRBV14; D remains ambiguous. This clonotype originated in a boy less than two years old with a congenital heart defect. The sequencing input was thymocytes. CDR3 sequence reads: CASSLYSNQPQHF. The DNA of the CDR3 is TGTGCCAGCAGCCTGTATAGCAATCAGCCCCAGCATTTT. Based on the CDR3 plus reference TRBV14 and TRBJ1-5, the full variable domain is EAGVTQFPSHSVIEKGQTVTLRCDPISGHDNLYWYRRVMGKEIKFLLHFVKESKQDESGMPNNRFLAERTGGTYSTLKVQPAELEDSGVYFCASSLYSNQPQHFGDGTRLSIL.